The 3 T cell receptor beta chains below all came from one sample that was sequenced in a study of identical twins. TCRdb re-derived calls from the 5' RACE reads in MiXCR, one entry per CDR3 protein. The sample has hundreds of thousands of distinct CDR3 sequences; over 15% are singletons. These same records also appear under a second study, on T cells expressing NK-cell markers.

The sample was PBMCs. Receptor source: a woman aged 18-29 years in good health.

The chain is built from TRBV6-1 and TRBJ2-7, with TRBD1 matching 7 bases. V dropped 6 bases and J dropped 5; count of bases not matched to a gene: 4. This CDR3 spans 12 amino acids. The V gene's germline CDR1 is MNHNS and CDR2 SASEGT. The CDR3 region has the DNA TGTGCCAGCAGCGTACAGGGGCACGAGCAGTACTTC. This encodes CASSVQGHEQYF.

The chain carries TRBV5-1 and TRBJ2-7; 7 positions match TRBD2. Germline V gene data show CDR1 as SGHRS and CDR2 as YFSETQ. The CDR3 totals 17 residues. The junction had 12 bases not matched to a gene; V was cut back by 0 bases and J by 3 bases. The CDR3 DNA follows: TGCGCCAGCAGCTTGGCCGGGGGGACCCAAAATTACTACGAGCAGTACTTC. Amino acid sequence: CASSLAGGTQNYYEQYF.

The chain links TRBV27 to TRBJ1-2; TRBD1 agrees at 7 bases. With 0 bases clipped from V and 4 bases from J, the junction kept 11 bases outside the gene matches. This CDR3 has 17 amino acids. The germline V gene has CDR1 MNHEY and CDR2 SMNVEV (reference sequence). The CDR3 DNA reads as TGTGCCAGCAGTTTATCCCCGACAGGGCTGGTTGGCTATGGCTACACCTTC. This encodes CASSLSPTGLVGYGYTF.